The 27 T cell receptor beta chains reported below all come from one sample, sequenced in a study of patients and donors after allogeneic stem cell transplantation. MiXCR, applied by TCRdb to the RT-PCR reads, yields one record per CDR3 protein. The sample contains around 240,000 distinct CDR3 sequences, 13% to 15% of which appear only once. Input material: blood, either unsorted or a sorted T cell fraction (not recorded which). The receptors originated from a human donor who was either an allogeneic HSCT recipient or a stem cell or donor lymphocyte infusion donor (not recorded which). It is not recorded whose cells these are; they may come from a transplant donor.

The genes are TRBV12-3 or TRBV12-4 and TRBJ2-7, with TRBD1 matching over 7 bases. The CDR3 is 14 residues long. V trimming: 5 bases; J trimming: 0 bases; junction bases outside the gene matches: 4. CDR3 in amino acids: CASSKGGASYEQYF. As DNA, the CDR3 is TGTGCCAGCAGTAAAGGGGGCGCCTCCTACGAGCAGTACTTC.

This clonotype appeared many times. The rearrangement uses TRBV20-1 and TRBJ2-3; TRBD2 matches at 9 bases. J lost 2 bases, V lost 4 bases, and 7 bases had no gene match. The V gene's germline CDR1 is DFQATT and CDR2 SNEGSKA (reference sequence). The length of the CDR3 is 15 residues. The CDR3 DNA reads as TGCAGTGCTATTGCTAGCGGGACAAACACAGATACGCAGTATTTT. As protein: CSAIASGTNTDTQYF.

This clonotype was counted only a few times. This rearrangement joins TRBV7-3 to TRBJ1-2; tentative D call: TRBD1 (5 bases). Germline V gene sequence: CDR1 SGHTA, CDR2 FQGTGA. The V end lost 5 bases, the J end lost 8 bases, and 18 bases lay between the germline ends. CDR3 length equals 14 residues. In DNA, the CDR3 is TGTGCCAGCAGCAAAAGACCCGGGGCGGGCGGCTACACCTTC. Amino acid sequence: CASSKRPGAGGYTF.

The CDR3 DNA sequence: TGTGCCAGCAGTTTAATAGCGGAGAGACAAGAGACCCAGTACTTC. Residues: CASSLIAERQETQYF. The V and J genes are TRBV12-3 or TRBV12-4 and TRBJ2-5; a weak D match, TRBD2 (6 bases). Trimming took 2 bases from V and 2 from J, leaving 12 bases between them. CDR3 size: 15 residues.

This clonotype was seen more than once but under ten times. DNA of the CDR3: TGTGCCAGCAGCTTTAGGGGGCGCGCTGAAAAACTGTTTTTT. Translated: CASSFRGRAEKLFF. V gene TRBV7-2 combines with J gene TRBJ1-4; 7 bases map to TRBD1. Trimming cost V 3 bases and J 7 bases; bases outside gene matches: 5. Germline V gene lookup returns CDR1 SGHTA and CDR2 FQGNSA. This CDR3 comprises 14 residues. The complete variable domain, with remaining parts taken from reference TRBV7-2 and TRBJ1-4, reads GAGVSQSPSNKVTEKGKDVELRCDPISGHTALYWYRQSLGQGLEFLIYFQGNSAPDKSGLPSDRFSAERTGGSVSTLTIQRTQQEDSAVYLCASSFRGRAEKLFFGSGTQLSVL.

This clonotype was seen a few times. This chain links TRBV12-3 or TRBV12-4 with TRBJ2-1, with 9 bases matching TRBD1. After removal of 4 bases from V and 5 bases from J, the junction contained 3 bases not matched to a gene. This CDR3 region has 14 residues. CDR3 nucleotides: TGTGCCAGCAGTTCACAGGGGGCTCACAATGAGCAGTTCTTC. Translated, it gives CASSSQGAHNEQFF.

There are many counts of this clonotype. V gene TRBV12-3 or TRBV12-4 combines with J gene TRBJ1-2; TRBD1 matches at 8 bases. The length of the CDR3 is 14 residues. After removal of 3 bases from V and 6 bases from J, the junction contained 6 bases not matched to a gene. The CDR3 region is CASSFRTGRNGYTF. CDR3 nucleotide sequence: TGTGCCAGCAGTTTTCGGACAGGGAGGAATGGCTACACCTTC.

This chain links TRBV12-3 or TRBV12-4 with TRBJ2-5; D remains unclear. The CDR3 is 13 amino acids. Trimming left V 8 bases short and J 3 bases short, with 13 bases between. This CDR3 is CASGDLSKETQYF. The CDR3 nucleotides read TGTGCCAGCGGCGACTTAAGCAAAGAGACCCAGTACTTC.

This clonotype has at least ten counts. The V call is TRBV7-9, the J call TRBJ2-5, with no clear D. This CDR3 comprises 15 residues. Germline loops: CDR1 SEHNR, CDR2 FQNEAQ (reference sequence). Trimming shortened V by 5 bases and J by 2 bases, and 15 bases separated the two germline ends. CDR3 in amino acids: CASSQGSEKQETQYF. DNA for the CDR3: TGTGCCAGCAGCCAAGGTTCAGAGAAACAAGAGACCCAGTACTTC.

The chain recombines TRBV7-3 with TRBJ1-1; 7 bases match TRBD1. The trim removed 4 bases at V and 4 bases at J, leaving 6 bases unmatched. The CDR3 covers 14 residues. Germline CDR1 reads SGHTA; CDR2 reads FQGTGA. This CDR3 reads CASSYVSGGTEAFF. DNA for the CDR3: TGTGCCAGCAGCTACGTCTCAGGGGGCACTGAAGCTTTCTTT. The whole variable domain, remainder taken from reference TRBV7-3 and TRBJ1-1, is GAGVSQTPSNKVTEKGKYVELRCDPISGHTALYWYRQSLGQGPEFLIYFQGTGAADDSGLPNDRFFAVRPEGSVSTLKIQRTERGDSAVYLCASSYVSGGTEAFFGQGTRLTVV.

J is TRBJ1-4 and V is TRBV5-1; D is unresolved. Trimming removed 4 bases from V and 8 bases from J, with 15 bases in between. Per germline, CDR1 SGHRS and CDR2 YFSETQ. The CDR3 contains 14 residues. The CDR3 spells CASSTLDPGEKLFF. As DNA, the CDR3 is TGCGCCAGCAGCACTCTGGACCCGGGGGAAAAACTGTTTTTT. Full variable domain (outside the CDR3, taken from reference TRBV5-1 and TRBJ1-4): KAGVTQTPRYLIKTRGQQVTLSCSPISGHRSVSWYQQTPGQGLQFLFEYFSETQRNKGNFPGRFSGRQFSNSRSEMNVSTLELGDSALYLCASSTLDPGEKLFFGSGTQLSVL.

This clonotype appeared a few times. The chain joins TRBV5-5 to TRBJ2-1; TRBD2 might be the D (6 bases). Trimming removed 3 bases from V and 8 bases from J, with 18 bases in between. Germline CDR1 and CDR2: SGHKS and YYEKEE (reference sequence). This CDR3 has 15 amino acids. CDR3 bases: TGTGCCAGCAGCTCGACGGGACTTAGCGCGTATGAGCAGTTCTTC. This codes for CASSSTGLSAYEQFF.

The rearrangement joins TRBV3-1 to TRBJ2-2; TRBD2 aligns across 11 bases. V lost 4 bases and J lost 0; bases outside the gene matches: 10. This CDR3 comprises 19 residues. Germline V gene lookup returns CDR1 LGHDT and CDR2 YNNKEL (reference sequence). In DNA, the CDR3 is TGTGCCAGCAGCCCAGGGACTAGCGGATATACCGCGAACACCGGGGAGCTGTTTTTT. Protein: CASSPGTSGYTANTGELFF.

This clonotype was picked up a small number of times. This chain's CDR3 is CASRISGQSDTQYF. The CDR3 DNA reads as TGCGCCAGCCGAATCTCTGGGCAGTCAGATACGCAGTATTTT. This chain links TRBV5-1 with TRBJ2-3; unclear D gene. V was shortened by 7 bases and J by 4 bases, with 16 bases between the two germline ends. The CDR3 has 14 residues. Germline-derived CDR1 and CDR2 are SGHRS and YFSETQ.

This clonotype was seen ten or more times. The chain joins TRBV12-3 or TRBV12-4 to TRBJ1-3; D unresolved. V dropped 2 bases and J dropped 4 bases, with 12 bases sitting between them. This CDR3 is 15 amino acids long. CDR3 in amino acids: CASSLRSGSGNTIYF. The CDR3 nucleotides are TGTGCCAGCAGTTTAAGGTCGGGGTCAGGAAACACCATATATTTT.

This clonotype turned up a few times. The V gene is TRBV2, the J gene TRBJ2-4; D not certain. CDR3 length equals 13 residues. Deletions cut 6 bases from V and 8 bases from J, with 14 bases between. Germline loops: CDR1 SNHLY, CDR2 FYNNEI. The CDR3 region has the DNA TGTGCCAGCAGAGATCCCGGTCAGGACATTCAGTACTTC. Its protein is CASRDPGQDIQYF.

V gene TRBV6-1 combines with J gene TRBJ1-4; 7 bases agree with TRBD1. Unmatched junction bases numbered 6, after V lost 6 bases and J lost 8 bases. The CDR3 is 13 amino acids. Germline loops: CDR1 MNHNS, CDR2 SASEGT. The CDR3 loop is CASRTGSSEKLFF. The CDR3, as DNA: TGTGCCAGCAGGACAGGGTCATCGGAAAAACTGTTTTTT.

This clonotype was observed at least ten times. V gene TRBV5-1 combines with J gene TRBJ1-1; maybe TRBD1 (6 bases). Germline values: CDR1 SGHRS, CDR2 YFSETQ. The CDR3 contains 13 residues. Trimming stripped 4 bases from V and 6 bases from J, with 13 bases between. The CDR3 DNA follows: TGCGCCAGCAGCAGGGGGTTGGGTTCTGAAGCTTTCTTT. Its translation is CASSRGLGSEAFF.

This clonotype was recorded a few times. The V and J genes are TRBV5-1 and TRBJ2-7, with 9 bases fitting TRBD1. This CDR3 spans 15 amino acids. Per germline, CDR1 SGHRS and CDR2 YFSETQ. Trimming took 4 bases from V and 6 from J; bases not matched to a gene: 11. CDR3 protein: CASSQQGTGLSEQYF. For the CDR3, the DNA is TGCGCCAGCAGCCAGCAGGGGACAGGGCTTAGCGAGCAGTACTTC.

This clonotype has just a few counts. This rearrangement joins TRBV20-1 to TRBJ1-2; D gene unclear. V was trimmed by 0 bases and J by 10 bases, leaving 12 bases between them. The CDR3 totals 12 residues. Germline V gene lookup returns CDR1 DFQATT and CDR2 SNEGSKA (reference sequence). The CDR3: CSARDQAGVYTF. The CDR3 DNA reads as TGCAGTGCTAGAGATCAGGCCGGCGTCTACACCTTC.

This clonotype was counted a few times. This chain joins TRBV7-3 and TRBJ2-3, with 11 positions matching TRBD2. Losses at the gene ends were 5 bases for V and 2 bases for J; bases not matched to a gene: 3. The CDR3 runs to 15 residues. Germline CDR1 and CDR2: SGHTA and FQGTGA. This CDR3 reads CASSRTSGYTDTQYF. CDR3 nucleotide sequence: TGTGCCAGCAGCCGGACTAGCGGGTACACAGATACGCAGTATTTT.

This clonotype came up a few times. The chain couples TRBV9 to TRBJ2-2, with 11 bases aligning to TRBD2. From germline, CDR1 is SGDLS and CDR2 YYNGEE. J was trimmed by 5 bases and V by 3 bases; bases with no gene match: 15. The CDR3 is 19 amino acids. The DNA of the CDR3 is TGTGCCAGCAGCGAAGGACCCCCTGGACTAGCGGGTGGGACCGGGGAGCTGTTTTTT. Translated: CASSEGPPGLAGGTGELFF. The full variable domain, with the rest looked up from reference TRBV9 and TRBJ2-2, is DSGVTQTPKHLITATGQRVTLRCSPRSGDLSVYWYQQSLDQGLQFLIQYYNGEERAKGNILERFSAQQFPDLHSELNLSSLELGDSALYFCASSEGPPGLAGGTGELFFGEGSRLTVL.

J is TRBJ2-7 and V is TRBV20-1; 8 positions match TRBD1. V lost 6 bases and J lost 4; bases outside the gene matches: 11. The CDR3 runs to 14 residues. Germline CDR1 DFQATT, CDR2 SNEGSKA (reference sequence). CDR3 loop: CSAASAGGWYEQYF. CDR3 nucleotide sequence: TGCAGTGCCGCCAGTGCAGGGGGCTGGTACGAGCAGTACTTC.

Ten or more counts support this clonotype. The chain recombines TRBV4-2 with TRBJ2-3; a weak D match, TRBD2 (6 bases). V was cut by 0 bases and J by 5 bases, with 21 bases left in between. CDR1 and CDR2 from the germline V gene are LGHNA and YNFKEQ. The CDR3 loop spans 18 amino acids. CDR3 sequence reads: CASSQDLDTGVRIDTQYF. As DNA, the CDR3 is TGTGCCAGCAGCCAAGATCTTGATACGGGGGTGAGAATAGATACGCAGTATTTT.

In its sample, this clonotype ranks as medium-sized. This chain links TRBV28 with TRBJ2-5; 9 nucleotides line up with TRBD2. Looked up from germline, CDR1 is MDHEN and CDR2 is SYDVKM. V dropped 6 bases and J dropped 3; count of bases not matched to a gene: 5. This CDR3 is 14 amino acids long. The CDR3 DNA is TGTGCCAGCAGGGCAGCGGGGGGAAAAGAGACCCAGTACTTC. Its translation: CASRAAGGKETQYF.

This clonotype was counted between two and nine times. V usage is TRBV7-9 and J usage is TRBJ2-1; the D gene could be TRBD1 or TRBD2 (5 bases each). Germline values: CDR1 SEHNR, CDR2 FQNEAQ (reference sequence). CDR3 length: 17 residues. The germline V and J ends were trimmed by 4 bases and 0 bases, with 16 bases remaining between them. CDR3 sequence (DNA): TGTGCCAGCAGCTCGCCTCGGGACGGTAGCTCCTACAATGAGCAGTTCTTC. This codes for CASSSPRDGSSYNEQFF.

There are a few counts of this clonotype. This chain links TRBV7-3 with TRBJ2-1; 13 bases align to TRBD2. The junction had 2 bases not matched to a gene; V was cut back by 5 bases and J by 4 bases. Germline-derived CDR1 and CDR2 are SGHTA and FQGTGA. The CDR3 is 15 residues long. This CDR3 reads CASSILAGGYNEQFF. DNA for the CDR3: TGTGCCAGCAGCATACTAGCGGGAGGGTACAATGAGCAGTTCTTC.